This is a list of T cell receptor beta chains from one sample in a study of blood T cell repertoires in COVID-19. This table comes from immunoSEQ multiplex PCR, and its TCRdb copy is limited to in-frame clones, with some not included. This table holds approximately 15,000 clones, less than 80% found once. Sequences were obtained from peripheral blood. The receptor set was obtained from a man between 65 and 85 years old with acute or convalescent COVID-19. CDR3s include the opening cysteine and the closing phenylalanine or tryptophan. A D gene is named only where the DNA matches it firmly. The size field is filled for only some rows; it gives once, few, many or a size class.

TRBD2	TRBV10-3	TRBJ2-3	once	TGTGCCACGGGACTAGCGGGAGGGGGCCGGGTGGAAGATACGCAGTATTTT	CATGLAGGGRVEDTQYF
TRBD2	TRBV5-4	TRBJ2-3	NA	TGTGCCAGCAGCTGGGGGGGAAACACAGATACGCAGTATTTT	CASSWGGNTDTQYF
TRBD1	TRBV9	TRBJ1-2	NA	TGTGCCAGCAGCCTAAGACAGGGGGCATCTGGCTACACCTTC	CASSLRQGASGYTF
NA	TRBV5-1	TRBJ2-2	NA	TGCGCCAGCAGCTTGGCGACTATAGGGGGCGGGGAGCTGTTTTTT	CASSLATIGGGELFF
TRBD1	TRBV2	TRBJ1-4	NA	TGTGCCAGCAGTCCCGGACAGGGGGCACGTGGAAAACTGTTTTTT	CASSPGQGARGKLFF
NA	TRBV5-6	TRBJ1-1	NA	TGTGCCAGCAGCTTGATACGGGGGGCAATCACTGAAGCTTTCTTT	CASSLIRGAITEAFF
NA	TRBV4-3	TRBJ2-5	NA	TGCGCCAGCAGCCAAGATCGGGATTCAGGTCGGGAGACCCAGTACTTC	CASSQDRDSGRETQYF
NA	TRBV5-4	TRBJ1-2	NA	TGTGCCAGCAGCTTGAACAGTAACTATGGCTACACCTTC	CASSLNSNYGYTF
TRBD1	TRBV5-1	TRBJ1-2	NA	TGCGCCAGCAGCTCCACTGACAGGGACTGGCGTGGCTACACCTTC	CASSSTDRDWRGYTF
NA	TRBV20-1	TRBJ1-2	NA	TGCAGTGCTAGTCCTCAGGGAAATCCTGGCTACACCTTC	CSASPQGNPGYTF
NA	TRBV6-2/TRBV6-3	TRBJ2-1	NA	TGTGCCAGCAGCGGTGGGTACTCCAGGGTGACCTACAATGAGCAGTTCTTC	CASSGGYSRVTYNEQFF
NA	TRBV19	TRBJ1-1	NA	TGTGCCAGTAGTATAGATCATGAAGCTTTCTTT	CASSIDHEAFF
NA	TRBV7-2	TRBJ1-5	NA	TGTGCCAGCAGCCGAACAGTGGATCAGCCCCAGCATTTT	CASSRTVDQPQHF
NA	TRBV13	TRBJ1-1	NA	TGTGCCACCCTCTTGACAGCCGTGAACACTGAAGCTTTCTTT	CATLLTAVNTEAFF
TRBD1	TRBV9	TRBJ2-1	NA	TGTGCCAGCAGTGCCGGGACAGGGATATACAATGAGCAGTTCTTC	CASSAGTGIYNEQFF
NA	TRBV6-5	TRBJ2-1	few	TGTGCCGCCTGGACACTTAGCTCCTACAATGAGCAGTTCTTC	CAAWTLSSYNEQFF
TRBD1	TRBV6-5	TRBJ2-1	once	TGTGCCAGCAGCGGACAGGGGTCGAATGAGCAGTTCTTC	CASSGQGSNEQFF
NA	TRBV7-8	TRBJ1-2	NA	TGTGCCAGCAGCCCCCGGGACGGACTATATGGCTACACCTTC	CASSPRDGLYGYTF